The 29 T cell receptor beta chains listed next were all sequenced from one sample in a study of spatial heterogeneity in lung cancer. The study's findings and limits: The number of expanded tumor alpha and beta chains correlated with mutation number.

TCRdb processed the 5' RACE reads anew with MiXCR; each CDR3 protein has one entry. The sample contains roughly 6,300 distinct CDR3 sequences, 1% to 1.5% of which appear only once. Indicated time point: sample taken at primary tumor resection. Which antigens these TCRs recognize remains unknown. The sample consisted of lung tumor tissue, taken at surgery. The receptors derive from a male donor with early-stage non-small cell lung cancer.

This clonotype was seen many times. This chain links TRBV5-1 with TRBJ2-5, with TRBD1 matching 9 bases. V was pared by 4 bases and J by 1 base, with 2 bases of the junction left unmatched. Germline CDR1 reads SGHRS; CDR2 reads YFSETQ. The length of the CDR3 is 14 residues. The CDR3 protein is CASSTGQGQETQYF. Written as DNA, the CDR3 is TGCGCCAGCAGCACGGGACAGGGCCAAGAGACCCAGTACTTC.

This clonotype was counted many times. The V call is TRBV12-3 or TRBV12-4, the J call TRBJ1-2, with D perhaps TRBD1 (5 bases). V was cut by 5 bases and J by 0 bases, with 10 bases left in between. The CDR3 has 14 amino acids. CDR3: CASSLQGANYGYTF. DNA of the CDR3: TGTGCCAGCAGTCTGCAGGGAGCTAACTATGGCTACACCTTC.

The table lists this clonotype with a few counts. The rearrangement links TRBV19 to TRBJ1-2; 7 nucleotides line up with TRBD1. V shed 3 bases and J 2 bases; nucleotides not matched to a gene: 3. Germline V gene lookup returns CDR1 LNHDA and CDR2 SQIVND (reference sequence). This CDR3 has 14 residues. The CDR3 region is CASSIGTDNYGYTF. The CDR3 DNA is TGTGCCAGTAGTATTGGGACAGACAACTATGGCTACACCTTC. Full variable domain (remainder filled in from reference TRBV19 and TRBJ1-2): DGGITQSPKYLFRKEGQNVTLSCEQNLNHDAMYWYRQDPGQGLRLIYYSQIVNDFQKGDIAEGYSVSREKKESFPLTVTSAQKNPTAFYLCASSIGTDNYGYTFGSGTRLTVV.

This clonotype was found many times. J is TRBJ2-2 and V is TRBV11-3; D is perhaps TRBD2 (6 bases). The V gene's germline CDR1 is SGHNT and CDR2 YENEEA. Trimming shortened V by 4 bases and J by 0 bases, and 12 bases separated the two germline ends. The CDR3 is 16 residues long. In nucleotides, the CDR3 is TGTGCCAGCAGCTCTTGGGACTCATCGAACACCGGGGAGCTGTTTTTT. As protein: CASSSWDSSNTGELFF.

This clonotype was seen repeatedly, ten times or more. The chain joins TRBV19 to TRBJ2-1; 8 bases are shared with TRBD2. The CDR3 has 13 amino acids. J was trimmed by 10 bases and V by 6 bases; bases with no gene match: 8. From germline, CDR1 is LNHDA and CDR2 SQIVND (reference sequence). This CDR3 reads CASRSGPGGEQFF. The CDR3 region has the DNA TGTGCCAGTAGGTCCGGACCGGGGGGGGAGCAGTTCTTC.

A note on this clonotype: Since a much larger clone is just one base distant, this may be a read error. J is TRBJ1-5 and V is TRBV15; a weak D match, TRBD1 (6 bases). Germline CDR1 and CDR2: LNHNV and YYDKDF (reference sequence). Trimming left V 0 bases short and J 5 bases short, with 17 bases between. The CDR3 is 17 amino acids. The CDR3 nucleotides read TGTGCCACCAGCAGAGATGGGGGGCGACAGCGGTATCAGCCCCAGCATTTT. Translation gives CATSRDGGRQRYQPQHF.

At least ten counts were recorded for this clonotype. The chain carries TRBV6-5 and TRBJ2-6; 7 nucleotides agree with TRBD1. The germline V gene encodes CDR1 MNHEY and CDR2 SVGAGI. V trimming: 5 bases; J trimming: 3 bases; junction bases outside the gene matches: 13. This CDR3 is built from 18 residues. CDR3 bases: TGTGCCAGCAGTCAGGACAGGCCGGGGCTAGGTGGGGCCAACGTCCTGACTTTC. Amino acid sequence: CASSQDRPGLGGANVLTF.

Within the sample, this clonotype is medium-sized. The rearrangement uses TRBV24-1 and TRBJ2-3; 12 bases align to TRBD2. Germline V gives CDR1 KGHDR, CDR2 SFDVKD. There are 18 residues in the CDR3. The V segment lost 5 bases and the J segment 8 bases; nucleotides outside the gene matches: 16. CDR3 in amino acids: CATSAQPGLAGILITQYF. The CDR3 DNA reads TGTGCCACCAGTGCCCAGCCCGGACTAGCGGGGATTCTGATTACGCAGTATTTT.

The sample holds many counts of this clonotype. The chain has TRBV5-1 and TRBJ1-5; D gene ambiguous. The V end lost 0 bases, the J end lost 5 bases, and 9 bases lay between the germline ends. The CDR3 spans 14 residues. The germline gives CDR1 SGHRS, CDR2 YFSETQ. CDR3 nucleotides: TGCGCCAGCAGCTTGGAAGGCCGGGATCAGCCCCAGCATTTT. Its protein product is CASSLEGRDQPQHF.

This clonotype is labeled as medium-sized. The chain carries TRBV2 and TRBJ1-1, with a possible D match to TRBD1 (5 bases). The germline CDR1 and CDR2 sequences are SNHLY and FYNNEI. CDR3 length: 15 amino acids. Between the trimmed V and J ends, which lost 3 bases and 3 bases, there was a span of 14 bases. The CDR3 nucleotides read TGTGCCAGCAGTGAGGTCGTATCGGGGCACACTGAAGCTTTCTTT. This gives the protein CASSEVVSGHTEAFF.

This clonotype qualifies as medium-sized (0.01 to 0.1%). The chain links TRBV30 to TRBJ2-7; no definite D call. The germline V and J ends were trimmed by 0 bases and 4 bases, with 13 bases remaining between them. The CDR3 spans 14 residues. In germline, CDR1 is GTSNPN, CDR2 SVGIG (reference sequence). The CDR3 loop is CAWSVRRLSYEQYF. CDR3 bases: TGTGCCTGGAGTGTACGACGGCTAAGTTACGAGCAGTACTTC.

This clonotype was seen many times. CDR3 residues: CATSASQNGIQYF. For the CDR3, the DNA is TGTGCCACCAGTGCCAGCCAGAATGGCATTCAGTACTTC. The V gene is TRBV24-1, the J gene TRBJ2-4, with D hard to call. Germline lookup yields CDR1 KGHDR and CDR2 SFDVKD. Trimming left V 5 bases short and J 9 bases short, with 13 bases between. The CDR3 is 13 residues long.

Many counts were recorded for this clonotype. The rearrangement links TRBV4-2 to TRBJ1-3, with 7 bases that match TRBD1. The CDR3 spans 17 residues. Germline V gene data show CDR1 as LGHNA and CDR2 as YNFKEQ. Trimming took 5 bases from V and 0 from J; bases not matched to a gene: 10. DNA of the CDR3: TGTGCCAGCAGCGGTATCGACAGGGTCGTCTCTGGAAACACCATATATTTT. Its protein is CASSGIDRVVSGNTIYF.

This clonotype was found many times. The rearrangement uses TRBV10-3 and TRBJ2-5, with 11 bases lining up with TRBD1. CDR1 is ENHRY and CDR2 is SYGVKD in the germline V gene. The ends lost 5 bases at V and 4 bases at J; junction bases unmatched: 6. This CDR3 is 15 amino acids long. For the CDR3, the DNA is TGTGCCATCAGTTCGGGACAGGGGGACGGAGAGACCCAGTACTTC. Amino acid sequence: CAISSGQGDGETQYF.

In its sample, this clonotype was seen many times. The V gene is TRBV5-1, the J gene TRBJ1-2; 7 bases align to TRBD1. The CDR3 runs to 15 residues. From germline, CDR1 is SGHRS and CDR2 YFSETQ. The J segment lost 4 bases and the V segment lost 4 bases, leaving 10 bases of the junction unmatched. This CDR3 reads CASSRAGDSLYGYTF. The CDR3 DNA reads TGCGCCAGCAGCCGTGCAGGGGACAGTCTCTATGGCTACACCTTC. Together with reference TRBV5-1 and TRBJ1-2, the CDR3 gives the full variable domain: KAGVTQTPRYLIKTRGQQVTLSCSPISGHRSVSWYQQTPGQGLQFLFEYFSETQRNKGNFPGRFSGRQFSNSRSEMNVSTLELGDSALYLCASSRAGDSLYGYTFGSGTRLTVV.

This clonotype was counted ten times or more. The chain combines TRBV27 with TRBJ2-6, with 7 bases identical to TRBD1. This CDR3 contains 14 residues. Germline V gene sequence: CDR1 MNHEY, CDR2 SMNVEV (reference sequence). V lost 9 bases, J lost 2 bases, and 4 bases stayed unmatched. The CDR3 region is CASSQGAGANVLTF. The CDR3 coding sequence is TGTGCCAGTAGCCAGGGGGCTGGGGCCAACGTCCTGACTTTC.

This clonotype was counted many times. This chain joins TRBV19 and TRBJ1-6, with D perhaps matching TRBD1 (6 bases). V was trimmed by 7 bases and J by 10 bases, leaving 14 bases between them. This CDR3 comprises 13 residues. Germline values: CDR1 LNHDA, CDR2 SQIVND (reference sequence). In nucleotides, the CDR3 is TGTGCCAGTAAAGGGGGGGAGTACTCACCCCTCCACTTT. This translates into CASKGGEYSPLHF.

In its sample, this clonotype was seen many times. This chain's CDR3 is CASSSTALSNTEAFF. The CDR3 DNA reads as TGTGCCAGCAGCTCGACAGCGTTGTCGAACACTGAAGCTTTCTTT. This chain uses TRBV5-6 with TRBJ1-1; possible D gene TRBD1, 5 bases. The CDR3 extends over 15 amino acids. The germline V gene encodes CDR1 SGHDT and CDR2 YYEEEE. Trimming shortened V by 3 bases and J by 1 base, and 13 bases separated the two germline ends.

This clonotype was seen repeatedly, ten times or more. CDR3 DNA sequence: TGTGCCATCAGTGAGTCTACTAGCGGGAACACAGATACGCAGTATTTT. Translating it yields CAISESTSGNTDTQYF. The chain couples TRBV10-3 to TRBJ2-3, with TRBD2 identical over 10 bases. This CDR3 has 16 amino acids. J lost 2 bases, V lost 0 bases, and 2 bases had no gene match. Germline loops: CDR1 ENHRY, CDR2 SYGVKD.

This clonotype has at least ten counts. The chain joins TRBV6-2 or TRBV6-3 to TRBJ1-5; D gene uncertain. The CDR3 runs 16 residues. Germline V gives CDR1 MNHEY, CDR2 SVGEGT. Trimming took off 2 bases at V and 2 bases at J, with 13 bases between the two ends. The CDR3 DNA reads TGTGCCAGCAGTTACGGAGATTTTGGAGGCAATCAGCCCCAGCATTTT. Translated: CASSYGDFGGNQPQHF.

This clonotype was counted ten times or more. This chain joins TRBV12-3 or TRBV12-4 and TRBJ1-1, with D unresolved. V was cut by 5 bases and J by 3 bases, with 7 bases left in between. The CDR3 spans 12 residues. The CDR3 region is CASSLEYTEAFF. The CDR3 DNA reads as TGTGCCAGCAGTCTAGAGTACACTGAAGCTTTCTTT.

This clonotype appeared many times. The rearrangement links TRBV10-3 to TRBJ2-3; 7 bases map to TRBD1. J gave up 2 bases and V 7 bases, and 15 bases lay outside the gene matches. Germline lookup yields CDR1 ENHRY and CDR2 SYGVKD. There are 17 residues in the CDR3. The CDR3 is CAINRDSRWGPTDTQYF. The CDR3 DNA reads TGTGCCATCAATAGGGACAGTCGATGGGGCCCCACAGATACGCAGTATTTT.

This clonotype was picked up many times. The chain is built from TRBV30 and TRBJ1-1, with 8 positions matching TRBD1. From germline, CDR1 is GTSNPN and CDR2 SVGIG (reference sequence). The CDR3 spans 14 residues. V shed 1 base and J 0 bases; nucleotides not matched to a gene: 1. The CDR3 loop reads CAWSGGQVNTEAFF. In nucleotides, the CDR3 is TGTGCCTGGAGTGGGGGACAGGTGAACACTGAAGCTTTCTTT.

This clonotype ranks as medium-sized. The chain joins TRBV11-2 to TRBJ2-5; 12 nucleotides match TRBD2. V gave up 4 bases and J gave up 4 bases; unmatched junction bases: 4. Germline V CDR1 and CDR2: SGHAT, FQNNGV. The CDR3 spans 15 residues. CDR3 DNA: TGTGCCAGCAGCTCAACTAGCGGGGGGTCAGAGACCCAGTACTTC. This codes for CASSSTSGGSETQYF.

This clonotype was counted at least ten times. The chain links TRBV6-6 to TRBJ1-6, with TRBD1 matching over 7 bases. This CDR3 has 15 amino acids. Germline V gene lookup returns CDR1 MNHNY and CDR2 SVGAGI (reference sequence). V dropped 6 bases and J dropped 7; count of bases not matched to a gene: 9. For the CDR3, the DNA is TGTGCCAGCAGGTTAACCGGGACAGACAATTCACCCCTCCACTTT. This codes for CASRLTGTDNSPLHF.

This clonotype was recorded many times. The genes are TRBV7-2 and TRBJ2-7; 7 bases agree with TRBD2. This CDR3 spans 14 amino acids. Looked up from germline, CDR1 is SGHTA and CDR2 is FQGNSA. V lost 3 bases, J lost 0 bases, and 2 bases stayed unmatched. CDR3 region: CASSLGGGSYEQYF. The CDR3 DNA reads as TGTGCCAGCAGCTTGGGGGGGGGCTCCTACGAGCAGTACTTC.

This clonotype came up many times. J is TRBJ2-1 and V is TRBV10-3; maybe TRBD2 (7 bases). CDR1 is ENHRY and CDR2 is SYGVKD in the germline V gene. The CDR3 is made up of 14 amino acids. V was clipped by 8 bases and J by 8 bases, with 19 bases between them. The CDR3 bases are TGTGCCATCTTTGACGGGGGGCCGGGCCATGAGCAGTTCTTC. Its protein product is CAIFDGGPGHEQFF.

By share, this clonotype counts as medium-sized. The V and J genes are TRBV29-1 and TRBJ2-7; D unclear. CDR1 is SQVTM, CDR2 ANQGSEA, per germline. V lost 7 bases, J lost 1 base, and 11 bases lay in between. The CDR3 spans 12 residues. The CDR3 sequence is CSAVGRSYEQYF. CDR3 sequence (DNA): TGCAGCGCCGTGGGCAGGTCCTACGAGCAGTACTTC.

This clonotype showed up many times. The chain has TRBV13 and TRBJ2-1, with 9 bases fitting TRBD2. The CDR3 spans 14 residues. CDR1 is PRHDT, CDR2 FYEKMQ, per germline (reference sequence). J was trimmed by 6 bases and V by 0 bases; bases with no gene match: 0. CDR3: CASSLGTSGNEQFF. The CDR3 coding sequence is TGTGCCAGCAGCTTAGGGACTAGCGGCAATGAGCAGTTCTTC.